The 5 T cell receptor beta chains presented below share a single source sample, sequenced in a study of blood T cell repertoires in COVID-19. Clones were sequenced by immunoSEQ multiplex PCR, and TCRdb holds only the in-frame ones, with some missing. The data show about 340,000 clones, around 82% seen once. Sequencing was done on a sample of peripheral blood. Every receptor here comes from a man aged 30-40 years with active or convalescent COVID-19.

The rearrangement joins TRBV5-1 to TRBJ1-1; D is unresolved. Germline V lookup: CDR1 SGHRS, CDR2 YFSETQ. This CDR3 comprises 16 residues. Between the trimmed V and J ends, which lost 0 bases and 5 bases, there was a span of 17 bases. The CDR3 loop reads CASSLALEGRRTEAFF. The CDR3 DNA reads TGCGCCAGCAGCTTGGCCTTGGAGGGCCGACGAACTGAAGCTTTCTTT. The full variable domain, completed using reference TRBV5-1 and TRBJ1-1, is KAGVTQTPRYLIKTRGQQVTLSCSPISGHRSVSWYQQTPGQGLQFLFEYFSETQRNKGNFPGRFSGRQFSNSRSEMNVSTLELGDSALYLCASSLALEGRRTEAFFGQGTRLTVV.

V is TRBV9 and J is TRBJ1-3; D possibly corresponds to TRBD1 (6 bases). The V and J ends lost 2 bases and 4 bases respectively, with 10 bases between them. CDR1 and CDR2 from the germline V gene are SGDLS and YYNGEE. There are 14 residues in the CDR3. The CDR3 here is CASSVTGSGNTIYF. Written as DNA, the CDR3 is TGTGCCAGCAGCGTTACAGGGTCCGGAAACACCATATATTTT.

This sequence joins TRBV14 and TRBJ2-3, with 8 bases matching TRBD2. The V segment lost 4 bases and the J segment 3 bases; nucleotides outside the gene matches: 6. From germline, CDR1 is SGHDN and CDR2 FVKESK. This CDR3 spans 15 amino acids. The CDR3 loop reads CASSLFRGRTDTQYF. The CDR3 DNA is TGTGCCAGCAGCCTTTTTCGCGGGAGGACAGATACGCAGTATTTT.

The rearrangement links TRBV9 to TRBJ2-1, with 7 nucleotides matching TRBD2. The V segment lost 2 bases and the J segment 4 bases; nucleotides outside the gene matches: 15. The germline gives CDR1 SGDLS, CDR2 YYNGEE. The CDR3 covers 18 residues. The DNA for the CDR3 is TGTGCCAGCAGCGTTCGTCCCCCCCCTAGCGGCGTATACAATGAGCAGTTCTTC. It yields the protein CASSVRPPPSGVYNEQFF.

The J gene is TRBJ1-4, the V gene TRBV24-1; D gene uncertain. Trimming stripped 6 bases from V and 7 bases from J, with 11 bases between. This CDR3 has 13 residues. Germline lookup yields CDR1 KGHDR and CDR2 SFDVKD. The CDR3 DNA sequence: TGTGCCACCAGTTTATCACAGCTTGAAAAACTGTTTTTT. Translating gives CATSLSQLEKLFF.